This T cell receptor beta chain comes out of a study of T cells after yellow fever vaccination. Germline V gene data show CDR1 as SGHRS and CDR2 as YFSETQ. J gave up 2 bases and V 4 bases, and 9 bases lay outside the gene matches. CDR3 length: 16 residues. Via MiXCR, TCRdb re-called the 5' RACE reads, giving one row per CDR3 protein. In the table there are more than 65,000 distinct CDR3 sequences, about 7.3% of which are singletons. The specimen comprised CD8+ T cells sorted from PBMCs, sampled more than 8 days after the first yellow fever vaccination. This chain links TRBV5-1 with TRBJ2-3, with 8 positions matching TRBD1. The clonotype originates from a man between 18 and 35 years old who received the YFV17D yellow fever vaccine. The CDR3 sequence: CASSVGTGESTDTQYF. The CDR3 coding sequence is TGCGCCAGCAGCGTCGGGACAGGCGAATCCACAGATACGCAGTATTTT.